These 31 T cell receptor beta chains came from one sample sequenced in a study of sequential checkpoint blockade in melanoma. Sample treatment: randomized to nivolumab then ipilimumab (arm A) or the reverse (arm B). Using immunoSEQ multiplex PCR, the repertoire was profiled, and TCRdb retains in-frame clones only, with some absent. The sample includes approximately 26,000 clones, roughly four fifths of them seen just once. The sequences come from CD8+ T cells sorted from blood (inferred from file names), collected from a patient given nivolumab and ipilimumab in sequence. These receptors came from a human donor with melanoma.

This sequence joins TRBV29-1 and TRBJ2-2; TRBD1 agrees at 7 bases. The CDR3 covers 12 residues. Trimming cost V 5 bases and J 8 bases; bases outside gene matches: 5. Per germline, CDR1 SQVTM and CDR2 ANQGSEA. As DNA, the CDR3 is TGCAGCGTTTCCCAGACAGGGGGGGAGCTGTTTTTT. This sequence encodes CSVSQTGGELFF.

This clone has more than one count but fewer than ten. In nucleotides, the CDR3 is TGTGCCAGCAGCCCGAGGACAGGGATCACTGAAGCTTTCTTT. Translating gives CASSPRTGITEAFF. The V and J genes are TRBV27 and TRBJ1-1, with 8 bases that match TRBD1. CDR3 length: 14 residues. V lost 6 bases and J lost 4; bases outside the gene matches: 7. CDR1 and CDR2 (germline): MNHEY, SMNVEV (reference sequence).

V and J are TRBV28 and TRBJ2-7; TRBD1 aligns across 7 bases. V gave up 3 bases and J gave up 2 bases; unmatched junction bases: 7. Germline lookup yields CDR1 MDHEN and CDR2 SYDVKM. The CDR3 extends over 15 amino acids. CDR3 sequence: CASSFPGQRAYEQYF. CDR3 sequence (DNA): TGTGCCAGCAGTTTCCCGGGACAGAGAGCCTACGAGCAGTACTTC.

The rearrangement links TRBV28 to TRBJ2-7; perhaps TRBD2 as D (6 bases). From germline, CDR1 is MDHEN and CDR2 SYDVKM. V was shortened by 4 bases and J by 3 bases, with 13 bases between the two germline ends. The CDR3 extends over 14 amino acids. CDR3 protein: CASSSRDSNYEQYF. CDR3 sequence (DNA): TGTGCCAGCAGTTCCCGGGACTCCAACTACGAGCAGTACTTC.

The CDR3 DNA follows: TGTGCCAGCAGCTTCCAACCCCTCGCGGGACTAGCAGAGACCCAGTACTTC. Encoded protein: CASSFQPLAGLAETQYF. The V gene is TRBV7-6, the J gene TRBJ2-5; TRBD2 matches at 9 bases. From germline, CDR1 is SGHVS and CDR2 FNYEAQ. Germline trimming cut 3 bases from V and 4 bases from J; bases unmatched to any gene: 12. The CDR3 has 17 residues.

V is TRBV7-9 and J is TRBJ2-7; possible D gene TRBD2, 5 bases. This CDR3 has 13 amino acids. V was pared by 1 base and J by 3 bases, with 7 bases between. Germline assignment: CDR1 SEHNR and CDR2 FQNEAQ (reference sequence). CDR3 protein: CASSLGTLYEQYF. CDR3 DNA: TGTGCCAGCAGCTTAGGGACTCTCTACGAGCAGTACTTC.

The chain recombines TRBV30 with TRBJ1-5; possibly TRBD1 for D (6 bases). Germline CDR1 reads GTSNPN; CDR2 reads SVGIG (reference sequence). The CDR3 has 17 residues. V dropped 1 base and J dropped 0 bases, with 16 bases sitting between them. CDR3 in amino acids: CAWSGWGGLPSNQPQHF. The CDR3 nucleotides read TGTGCCTGGAGTGGTTGGGGGGGGCTACCTAGCAATCAGCCCCAGCATTTT.

For the CDR3, the DNA is TGTGCCAGCAGTTATCATCAGGGGAGGGTGGAGACCCAGTACTTC. Translation gives CASSYHQGRVETQYF. The chain employs TRBV6-5 and TRBJ2-5; maybe TRBD2 (7 bases). V was clipped by 3 bases and J by 5 bases, with 16 bases between them. Germline V CDR1 and CDR2: MNHEY, SVGAGI. The CDR3 loop spans 15 amino acids.

V and J are TRBV27 and TRBJ1-6; D remains unclear. Germline-derived CDR1 and CDR2 are MNHEY and SMNVEV (reference sequence). The CDR3 runs to 15 residues. With 6 bases removed from V and 0 bases from J, the gap between germline ends came to 9 bases. The CDR3 sequence is CASSPQDSYNSPLHF. As DNA, the CDR3 is TGTGCCAGCAGCCCCCAGGACTCCTATAATTCACCCCTCCACTTT.

V and J are TRBV25-1 and TRBJ1-3; D not certain. V lost 3 bases to trimming and J lost 0 bases, with 3 bases between them. The CDR3 is made up of 13 amino acids. The germline gives CDR1 MGHDK, CDR2 SYGVNS. Here the CDR3 reads CASSESSGNTIYF. CDR3 nucleotides: TGTGCCAGCAGTGAGAGCTCTGGAAACACCATATATTTT. Complete variable domain (other parts from reference TRBV25-1 and TRBJ1-3): EADIYQTPRYLVIGTGKKITLECSQTMGHDKMYWYQQDPGMELHLIHYSYGVNSTEKGDLSSESTVSRIRTEHFPLTLESARPSHTSQYLCASSESSGNTIYFGEGSWLTVV.

The chain joins TRBV4-1 to TRBJ2-1; 7 bases match TRBD2. In germline, CDR1 is MGHRA, CDR2 YSYEKL. Germline trimming cut 0 bases from V and 9 bases from J; bases unmatched to any gene: 17. The CDR3 totals 18 residues. The CDR3 region is CASSQDLRAGEPKGEQFF. CDR3 sequence (DNA): TGCGCCAGCAGCCAAGATCTCCGTGCGGGGGAGCCGAAAGGTGAGCAGTTCTTC.

V usage is TRBV7-9 and J usage is TRBJ2-7; 7 bases map to TRBD1. Germline CDR1 SEHNR, CDR2 FQNEAQ (reference sequence). The CDR3 is 15 amino acids. J gave up 1 base and V 5 bases, and 8 bases lay outside the gene matches. The CDR3 sequence: CASSPLTGWSYEQYF. CDR3 DNA: TGTGCCAGCAGCCCGCTGACAGGGTGGTCCTACGAGCAGTACTTC.

The sample holds one count of this clone. V usage is TRBV4-2 and J usage is TRBJ1-2, with D perhaps TRBD1 (6 bases). Trimming cost V 6 bases and J 8 bases, with 13 bases left between them. The CDR3 length is 12 residues. Germline assignment: CDR1 LGHNA and CDR2 YNFKEQ. This chain's CDR3 is CASRSRQEGYTF. The CDR3 region has the DNA TGTGCCAGCAGGTCCCGACAGGAGGGCTACACCTTC.

The V gene is TRBV2, the J gene TRBJ2-7; 8 nucleotides match TRBD2. J gave up 6 bases and V 0 bases, and 10 bases lay outside the gene matches. This CDR3 comprises 16 residues. Germline CDR1 and CDR2: SNHLY and FYNNEI. The CDR3, as DNA: TGTGCCAGCAGTGAAGCGATGACGGGGGGGCGGTTCGAGCAGTACTTC. Its translation is CASSEAMTGGRFEQYF.

The gene calls are TRBV30 and TRBJ1-1; a weak D match, TRBD1 (5 bases). The V and J ends lost 4 bases and 8 bases respectively, with 11 bases between them. CDR1 is GTSNPN and CDR2 is SVGIG in the germline V gene (reference sequence). This CDR3 comprises 11 residues. The CDR3 loop is CAWNYGAEAFF. In DNA, the CDR3 is TGTGCCTGGAATTATGGGGCAGAAGCTTTCTTT.

In this sample, this clone turned up a few times. V and J are TRBV6-5 and TRBJ1-2; no clear D. This CDR3 spans 13 amino acids. Per the germline V gene, CDR1 is MNHEY and CDR2 is SVGAGI. With 2 bases removed from V and 3 bases from J, the gap between germline ends came to 7 bases. The CDR3 reads CASSYETYYGYTF. As DNA, the CDR3 is TGTGCCAGCAGTTACGAAACATACTATGGCTACACCTTC.

This sequence joins TRBV6-5 and TRBJ2-5, with 9 positions matching TRBD2. CDR1 is MNHEY, CDR2 SVGAGI, per germline. CDR3 length: 14 residues. Germline trimming cut 2 bases from V and 4 bases from J; bases unmatched to any gene: 2. CDR3 in DNA: TGTGCCAGCAGTTACGCGACTAGCGGAGAGACCCAGTACTTC. Amino acid sequence: CASSYATSGETQYF.

The chain uses TRBV5-1 and TRBJ2-7; 9 bases map to TRBD1. The V and J ends lost 3 bases and 1 base, in that order; junction bases with no gene match: 2. CDR3 length equals 14 residues. From germline, CDR1 is SGHRS and CDR2 YFSETQ. CDR3 protein: CASSSGQGSYEQYF. CDR3 sequence (DNA): TGCGCCAGCAGCTCGGGACAGGGTTCCTACGAGCAGTACTTC.

The chain combines TRBV9 with TRBJ2-5; TRBD2 matches at 9 bases. The last part of the DNA fits TRBJ2-7 better; the J call may be wrong. The germline V gene encodes CDR1 SGDLS and CDR2 YYNGEE. The CDR3 spans 15 residues. The CDR3 region is CASSDSGSGSNEQYF. CDR3 DNA: TGTGCCAGCAGTGATAGCGGGAGTGGGAGCAACGAGCAGTACTTC.

By sample share, this clone is large. J is TRBJ1-1 and V is TRBV5-4; 7 bases fit TRBD1. The J segment lost 0 bases and the V segment lost 4 bases, leaving 15 bases of the junction unmatched. This CDR3 is built from 18 residues. The germline CDR1 and CDR2 sequences are SGHNT and YYREEE (reference sequence). The CDR3: CASSTKTGPFSLNTEAFF. The CDR3, as DNA: TGTGCCAGCAGCACCAAGACAGGGCCCTTTTCTCTGAACACTGAAGCTTTCTTT.

The J gene is TRBJ2-1, the V gene TRBV19, with D possibly TRBD2 on 6 matching bases. Trimming cost V 4 bases and J 7 bases, with 23 bases left between them. The CDR3 length is 17 residues. From germline, CDR1 is LNHDA and CDR2 SQIVND (reference sequence). The CDR3 DNA sequence: TGTGCCAGTAGTAGTAGTGACGGACTAATCGGGATGAATGAGCAGTTCTTC. Its translation is CASSSSDGLIGMNEQFF.

The rearrangement joins TRBV4-1 to TRBJ2-3; D perhaps matches TRBD2 (5 bases). The germline V gene encodes CDR1 MGHRA and CDR2 YSYEKL. V was clipped by 0 bases and J by 6 bases, with 13 bases between them. The CDR3 runs 15 residues. CDR3 loop: CASSQDVRAWDTQYF. Written as DNA, the CDR3 is TGCGCCAGCAGCCAAGATGTGAGGGCGTGGGATACGCAGTATTTT.

The V call is TRBV9, the J call TRBJ2-1; the match to TRBD2 covers 7 bases. The CDR3 spans 17 residues. CDR1 and CDR2 (germline): SGDLS, YYNGEE. J gave up 5 bases and V 0 bases, and 11 bases lay outside the gene matches. The CDR3 DNA is TGTGCCAGCAGCGTAGAAGGCTGGGGGGGTCCGAACAATGAGCAGTTCTTC. Translation gives CASSVEGWGGPNNEQFF.

V usage is TRBV27 and J usage is TRBJ2-7; TRBD1 aligns across 11 bases. From germline, CDR1 is MNHEY and CDR2 SMNVEV (reference sequence). The CDR3 extends over 14 amino acids. After removal of 4 bases from V and 3 bases from J, the junction contained 2 bases not matched to a gene. CDR3: CASSSGTGGYEQYF. CDR3 coding DNA: TGTGCCAGCAGTTCCGGGACAGGGGGCTACGAGCAGTACTTC.

This clone was seen more than once but under ten times. This chain uses TRBV6-5 with TRBJ2-7; TRBD2 matches at 7 bases. This CDR3 has 14 amino acids. CDR1 is MNHEY and CDR2 is SVGAGI in the germline V gene. J lost 2 bases, V lost 6 bases, and 7 bases had no gene match. The CDR3 nucleotides are TGTGCCAGCAGGTTGCGGGGGTTTACCTACGAGCAGTACTTC. This translates into CASRLRGFTYEQYF.

This chain joins TRBV19 and TRBJ2-1; perhaps TRBD2 as D (6 bases). CDR3 length equals 12 residues. Germline lookup yields CDR1 LNHDA and CDR2 SQIVND (reference sequence). Trimming left V 5 bases short and J 6 bases short, with 8 bases between. CDR3 residues: CASSGLPNEQFF. The CDR3 DNA sequence: TGTGCCAGTAGTGGACTACCCAATGAGCAGTTCTTC.

The rearrangement uses TRBV25-1 and TRBJ2-5; D unresolved. The assigned J gene may be wrong: the sequence end matches TRBJ2-7 better. Germline CDR1 MGHDK, CDR2 SYGVNS. CDR3 length: 10 residues. The CDR3 sequence is CASSAYEQYF. CDR3 in DNA: TGTGCCAGCAGTGCTTACGAGCAGTACTTC.

This clone was seen a handful of times. V is TRBV29-1 and J is TRBJ1-1; no firm D call. CDR1 and CDR2 (germline): SQVTM, ANQGSEA. V was clipped by 5 bases and J by 5 bases, with 15 bases between them. This CDR3 has 13 residues. CDR3 nucleotide sequence: TGCAGCGTTTTTCCCTCCTGGGCTACTGAAGCTTTCTTT. Protein sequence: CSVFPSWATEAFF.

V and J are TRBV6-1 and TRBJ1-6; 7 bases are shared with TRBD1. The CDR3 loop spans 15 amino acids. V shed 1 base and J 6 bases; nucleotides not matched to a gene: 3. Per the germline V gene, CDR1 is MNHNS and CDR2 is SASEGT. CDR3 nucleotide sequence: TGTGCCAGCAGTGAAGGTGGACAGGTTAATTCACCCCTCCACTTT. Amino acid sequence: CASSEGGQVNSPLHF.

This sequence joins TRBV19 and TRBJ2-3, with TRBD2 matching over 9 bases. The V segment lost 10 bases and the J segment 14 bases; nucleotides outside the gene matches: 10. This CDR3 is built from 11 residues. Per germline, CDR1 LNHDA and CDR2 SQIVND (reference sequence). The CDR3: CATRTGTSLYF. CDR3 nucleotide sequence: TGTGCCACAAGGACCGGGACTAGCCTGTATTTT.

The V and J genes are TRBV7-9 and TRBJ2-7, with 8 positions matching TRBD1. V shed 6 bases, J shed 3 bases, and the junction held 10 bases outside the gene matches. The CDR3 is 15 residues long. Germline-derived CDR1 and CDR2 are SEHNR and FQNEAQ (reference sequence). Here the CDR3 DNA reads TGTGCCAGCAGTGAAGTCACAGGGGGATACTACGAGCAGTACTTC. Translated, it gives CASSEVTGGYYEQYF.